The clone carrying this T cell receptor beta chain was detected only a few times. This sample is drawn from a study of blood T cell repertoires in COVID-19. About the study: T cells, B-cell-depleted T cells, or PBMCs supplied cDNA or gDNA.

Clones were sequenced by immunoSEQ multiplex PCR, and TCRdb holds only the in-frame ones, with some missing. The top ten clones hold around 13% of a sample with about 200,000 clones, around 80% of them seen once. Deletions cut 0 bases from V and 2 bases from J, with 9 bases between. In germline, CDR1 is MNHEY, CDR2 SVGEGT. The CDR3 is 15 residues long. This clonotype originated in a human donor in a cohort sampled during active COVID-19. The genes are TRBV6-2 or TRBV6-3 and TRBJ2-3, with D possibly TRBD1 on 5 matching bases. Specimen: peripheral blood. The CDR3 loop reads CASSYSDTYTDTQYF. The DNA for the CDR3 is TGTGCCAGCAGTTACTCGGACACCTACACAGATACGCAGTATTTT.